These T cell receptor beta chains were read from a single sample in a study of beta chain features in type 1 diabetes. Produced via immunoSEQ multiplex PCR; TCRdb's table is partial and in-frame only. Here the sample spans 970,000 or so clones, roughly 16% being singletons. Sequencing was performed on naive CD4+ T cells from blood. These receptors all come from a woman in her late teens or twenties in good health. The CDR3 runs from the conserved cysteine through the conserved F or W. The order of the fields is CDR3 length, J gene, V gene, clone size, CDR3 protein. A row's size may be missing; if present it is once, few, many or a size class.

len: 13; j_gene: TRBJ1-2; v_gene: TRBV6-1; abundance: .; CDR3aa: CASSLTGSNGYTF
len: 15; j_gene: TRBJ2-6; v_gene: TRBV5-1; abundance: few; CDR3aa: CASSLVPSGANVLTF
len: 11; j_gene: TRBJ2-5; v_gene: TRBV19; abundance: .; CDR3aa: CASSMDRTQYF
len: 15; j_gene: TRBJ2-2; v_gene: TRBV5-4; abundance: .; CDR3aa: CASSLTGGPKGELFF
len: 15; j_gene: TRBJ2-7; v_gene: TRBV6-7; abundance: few; CDR3aa: CASNSRDGLSYEQYF
len: 14; j_gene: TRBJ2-7; v_gene: TRBV7-8; abundance: .; CDR3aa: CASSLGRGAEEQYF
len: 13; j_gene: TRBJ2-3; v_gene: TRBV4-3; abundance: .; CDR3aa: CASSQDRRDTQYF
len: 16; j_gene: TRBJ2-1; v_gene: TRBV21-1; abundance: few; CDR3aa: CASEQGTSGGDNEQFF
len: 15; j_gene: TRBJ2-3; v_gene: TRBV5-4; abundance: .; CDR3aa: CASSLGGGGTDTQYF
len: 11; j_gene: TRBJ2-5; v_gene: TRBV18; abundance: few; CDR3aa: CASSPDQTQYF
len: 16; j_gene: TRBJ1-1; v_gene: TRBV21-1; abundance: few; CDR3aa: CASSKEAEVSNTEAFF
len: 12; j_gene: TRBJ2-1; v_gene: TRBV11-2; abundance: few; CDR3aa: CASSLGSSEQFF
len: 16; j_gene: TRBJ2-1; v_gene: TRBV18; abundance: .; CDR3aa: CASSPGTATLGDEQFF
len: 17; j_gene: TRBJ1-4; v_gene: TRBV27; abundance: .; CDR3aa: CASSAQGDGRTNEKLFF
len: 15; j_gene: TRBJ2-6; v_gene: TRBV7-2; abundance: few; CDR3aa: CASSEQWSGANVLTF
len: 16; j_gene: TRBJ2-1; v_gene: TRBV4-3; abundance: .; CDR3aa: CASTPSTGSGSNEQFF
len: 15; j_gene: TRBJ1-2; v_gene: TRBV9; abundance: .; CDR3aa: CASSVAGGRGYGYTF
len: 15; j_gene: TRBJ2-7; v_gene: TRBV11-2; abundance: few; CDR3aa: CASSFSRVASYEQYF
len: 15; j_gene: TRBJ2-5; v_gene: TRBV5-1; abundance: .; CDR3aa: CASSLGLAGRETQYF
len: 13; j_gene: TRBJ2-7; v_gene: TRBV18; abundance: few; CDR3aa: CASSPAASYEQYF
len: 13; j_gene: TRBJ1-1; v_gene: TRBV27; abundance: .; CDR3aa: CASSLFGSTEAFF
len: 14; j_gene: TRBJ2-7; v_gene: TRBV18; abundance: .; CDR3aa: CASSRGGATYEQYF
len: 17; j_gene: TRBJ2-7; v_gene: TRBV5-1; abundance: .; CDR3aa: CASSLGGGLAPSGEQYF
len: 13; j_gene: TRBJ1-3; v_gene: TRBV19; abundance: .; CDR3aa: CASGYRERNTIYF